Here is one TCR beta chain with its context. The antigen is unknown. Cells were stimulated with overlapping HIV-1 Gag 15-mer peptides. Sorted nonresponding memory CD4+ T cells were CD40L-negative, CD69-negative, CD45RO-high. The immunoSEQ assay was version 4, run in survey mode. This table comes from immunoSEQ multiplex PCR, and its TCRdb copy is limited to in-frame clones, with some not included. The repertoire holds 30,000 to 45,000 clones, with approximately 78% as singletons. These data are taken from a study of persistence of HIV-infected CD4 T cells. Study-wide context: Donors had been on suppressive ART for a median of 8 years.

CDR3 length: 15 amino acids. Germline V gene sequence: CDR1 KGHSH, CDR2 LQKENI. Trimming took off 2 bases at V and 6 bases at J, with 14 bases between the two ends. This receptor was identified in an adult with HIV. The donor label of this sample is uncertain. The V and J genes are TRBV18 and TRBJ2-1, with D maybe TRBD1 (5 bases). The sample was cultured CD4+ T cells from PBMCs, taken from a patient who received antiretroviral therapy. As DNA, the CDR3 is TGTGCCAGCTCACCATTCCAGTCAGGGATCAATGAGCAGTTCTTC. The encoded protein is CASSPFQSGINEQFF.